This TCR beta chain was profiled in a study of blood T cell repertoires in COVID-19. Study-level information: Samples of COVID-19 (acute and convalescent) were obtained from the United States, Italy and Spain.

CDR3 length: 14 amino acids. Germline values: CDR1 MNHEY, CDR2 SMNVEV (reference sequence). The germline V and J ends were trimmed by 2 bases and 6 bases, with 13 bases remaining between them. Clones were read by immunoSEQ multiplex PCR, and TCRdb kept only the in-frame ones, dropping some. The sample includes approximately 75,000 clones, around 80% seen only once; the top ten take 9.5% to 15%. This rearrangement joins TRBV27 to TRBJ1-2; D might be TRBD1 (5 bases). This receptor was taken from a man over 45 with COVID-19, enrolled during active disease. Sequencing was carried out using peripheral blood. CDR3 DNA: TGTGCCAGCAGTTTACAGGGAAGCAACGATGGCTACACCTTC. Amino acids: CASSLQGSNDGYTF.